A single sample is the source of the 5 T cell receptor beta chains below, sequenced in a study of identical twins. TCRdb ran MiXCR on the 5' RACE reads and lists one entry per CDR3 protein. The sample yields some 730,000 distinct CDR3 sequences, 15% to 20% seen once. These data also featured in a second study, about T cells expressing NK-cell markers.

The source material was PBMCs. These receptors all come from a young woman in good health.

The V and J genes are TRBV1 and TRBJ2-1; the DNA was not compared with TRBD1, the D call given in the table. TRBV1 is classified as a pseudogene. The CDR3 extends over 17 amino acids. The CDR3 nucleotides are TGCACCAGCAGCCAAGACGCTATAGCGGGGGGACGCCCCGAGCAGTTCTTC. Its translation is CTSSQDAIAGGRPEQFF.

This clonotype was detected many times. V and J are TRBV7-2 and TRBJ2-5; D remains unclear. Germline V gene data show CDR1 as SGHTA and CDR2 as FQGNSA. The CDR3 is 13 amino acids. V was shortened by 5 bases and J by 4 bases, with 11 bases between the two germline ends. The CDR3 reads CASSQGRGETQYF. The CDR3 region has the DNA TGTGCCAGCAGCCAAGGCAGAGGAGAGACCCAGTACTTC.

Only a few counts were recorded for this clonotype. The genes are TRBV4-2 and TRBJ1-2, with 9 bases identical to TRBD1. Unmatched junction bases numbered 10, after V lost 4 bases and J lost 4 bases. Germline V gene sequence: CDR1 LGHNA, CDR2 YNFKEQ. The CDR3 contains 16 residues. CDR3 in DNA: TGTGCCAGCAGCCTTCCGGGACAGGGCGCGGCCTATGGCTACACCTTC. Translating gives CASSLPGQGAAYGYTF.

This chain links TRBV6-1 with TRBJ2-1; weak D call: TRBD2 (5 bases). CDR3 length: 13 residues. CDR1 MNHNS and CDR2 SASEGT come from the germline V gene. The V gene lost 10 bases and the J gene lost 8 bases, with 18 bases spanning the gap. The CDR3 region has the DNA TGTGCCACCAGACTATCGGGGTATGATGAGCAGTTCTTC. Protein sequence: CATRLSGYDEQFF.

A note on this clonotype: The junction does not match germline at one end; this may be a read error. The chain recombines TRBV20-1 with TRBJ1-1, with 7 bases aligning to TRBD1. CDR3 length: 15 residues. The germline CDR1 and CDR2 sequences are DFQATT and SNEGSKA (reference sequence). CDR3 loop: CSASKTGTENTEVFF. The CDR3, as DNA: TGCAGTGCCTCTAAGACAGGGACGGAGAACACTGAAGTTTTCTTT.